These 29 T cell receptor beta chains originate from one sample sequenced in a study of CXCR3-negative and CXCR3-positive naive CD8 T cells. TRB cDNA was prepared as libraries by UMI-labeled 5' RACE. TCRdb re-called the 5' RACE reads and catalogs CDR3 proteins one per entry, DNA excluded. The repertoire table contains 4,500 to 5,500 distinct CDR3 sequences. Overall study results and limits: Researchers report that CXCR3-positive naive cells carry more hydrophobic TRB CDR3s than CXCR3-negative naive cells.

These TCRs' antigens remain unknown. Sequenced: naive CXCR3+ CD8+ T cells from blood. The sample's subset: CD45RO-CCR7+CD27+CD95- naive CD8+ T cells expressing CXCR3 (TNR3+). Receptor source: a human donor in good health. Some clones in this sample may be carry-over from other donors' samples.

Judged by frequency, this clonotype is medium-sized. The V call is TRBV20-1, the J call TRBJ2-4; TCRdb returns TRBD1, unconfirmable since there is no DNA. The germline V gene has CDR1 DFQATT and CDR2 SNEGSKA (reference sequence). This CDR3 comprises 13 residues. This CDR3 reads CSARDGGGNIQYF.

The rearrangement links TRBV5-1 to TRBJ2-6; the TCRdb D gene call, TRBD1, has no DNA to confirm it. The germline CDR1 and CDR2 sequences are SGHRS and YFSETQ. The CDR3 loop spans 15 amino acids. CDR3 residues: CASSSTGEGANVLTF.

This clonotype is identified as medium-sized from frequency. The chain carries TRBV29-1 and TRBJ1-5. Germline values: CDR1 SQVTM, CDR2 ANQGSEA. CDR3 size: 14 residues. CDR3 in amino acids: CSVQTETGNQPQHF.

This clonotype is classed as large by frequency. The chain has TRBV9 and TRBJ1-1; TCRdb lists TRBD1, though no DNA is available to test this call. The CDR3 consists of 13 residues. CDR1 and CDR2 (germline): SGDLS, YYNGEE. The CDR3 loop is CASSPDSGTEAFF.

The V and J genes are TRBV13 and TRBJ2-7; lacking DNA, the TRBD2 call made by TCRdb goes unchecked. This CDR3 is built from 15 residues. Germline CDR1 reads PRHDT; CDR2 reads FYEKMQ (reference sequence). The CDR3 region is CASSPSSRATYEQYF.

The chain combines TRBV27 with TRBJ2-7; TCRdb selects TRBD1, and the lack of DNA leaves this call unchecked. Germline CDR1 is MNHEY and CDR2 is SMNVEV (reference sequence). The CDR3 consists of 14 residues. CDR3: CASSLPGGSGEQYF.

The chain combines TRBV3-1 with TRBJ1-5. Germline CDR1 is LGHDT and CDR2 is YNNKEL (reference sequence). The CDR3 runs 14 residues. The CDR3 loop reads CASSPFNTRQPQHF.

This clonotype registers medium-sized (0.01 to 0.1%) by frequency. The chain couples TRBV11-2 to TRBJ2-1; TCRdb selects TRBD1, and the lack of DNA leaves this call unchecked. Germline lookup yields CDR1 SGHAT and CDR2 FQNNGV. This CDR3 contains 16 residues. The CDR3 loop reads CASSLLGGASYNEQFF.

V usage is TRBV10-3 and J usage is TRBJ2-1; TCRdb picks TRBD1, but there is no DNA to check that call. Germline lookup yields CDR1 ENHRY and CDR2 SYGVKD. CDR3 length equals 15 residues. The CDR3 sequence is CAISAGTGDDTEQFF.

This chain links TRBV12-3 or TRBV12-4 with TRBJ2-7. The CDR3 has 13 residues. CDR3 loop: CASSLTDFYEQYF.

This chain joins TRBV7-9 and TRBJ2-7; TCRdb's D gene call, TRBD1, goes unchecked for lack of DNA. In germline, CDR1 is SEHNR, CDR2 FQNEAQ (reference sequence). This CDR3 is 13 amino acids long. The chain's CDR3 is CASSLESGTEQYF.

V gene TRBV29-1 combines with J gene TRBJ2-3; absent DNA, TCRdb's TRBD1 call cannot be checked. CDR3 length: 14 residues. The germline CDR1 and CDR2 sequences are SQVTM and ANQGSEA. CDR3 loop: CSVEVTDHRYTQYF.

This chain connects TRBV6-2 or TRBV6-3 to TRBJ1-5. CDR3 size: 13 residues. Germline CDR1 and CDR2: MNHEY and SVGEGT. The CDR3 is CASSYPPGGPQHF.

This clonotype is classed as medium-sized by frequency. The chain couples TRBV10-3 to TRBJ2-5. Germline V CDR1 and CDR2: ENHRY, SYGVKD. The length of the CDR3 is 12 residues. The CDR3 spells CAISENQETQYF.

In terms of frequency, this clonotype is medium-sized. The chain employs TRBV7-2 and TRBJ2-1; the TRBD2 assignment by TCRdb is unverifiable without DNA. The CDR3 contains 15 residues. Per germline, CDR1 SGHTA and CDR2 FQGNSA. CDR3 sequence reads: CASSNPTSGNNEQFF.

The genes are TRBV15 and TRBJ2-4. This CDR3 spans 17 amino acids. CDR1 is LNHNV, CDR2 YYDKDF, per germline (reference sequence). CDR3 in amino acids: CATSRVRQLLLQNIQYF.

The CDR3 is CAISRLSGADNEQFF. The chain uses TRBV10-3 and TRBJ2-1; there is no DNA to check the TCRdb D call of TRBD2. CDR1 and CDR2 (germline): ENHRY, SYGVKD. This CDR3 has 15 amino acids.

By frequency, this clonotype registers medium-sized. CDR3 sequence reads: CSVEGLAVNEQFF. The rearrangement uses TRBV29-1 and TRBJ2-1; TCRdb picks TRBD2, but there is no DNA to check that call. This CDR3 is built from 13 residues. In germline, CDR1 is SQVTM, CDR2 ANQGSEA.

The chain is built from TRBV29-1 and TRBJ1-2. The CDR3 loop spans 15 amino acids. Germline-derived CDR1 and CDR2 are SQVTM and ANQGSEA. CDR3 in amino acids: CRAYLEGPPYSGYTF.

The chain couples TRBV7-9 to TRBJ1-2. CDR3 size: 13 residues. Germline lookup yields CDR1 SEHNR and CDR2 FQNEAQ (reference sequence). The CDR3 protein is CASSSTNNYGYTF. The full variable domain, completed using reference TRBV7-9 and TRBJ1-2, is DTGVSQNPRHKITKRGQNVTFRCDPISEHNRLYWYRQTLGQGPEFLTYFQNEAQLEKSRLLSDRFSAERPKGSFSTLEIQRTEQGDSAMYLCASSSTNNYGYTFGSGTRLTVV.

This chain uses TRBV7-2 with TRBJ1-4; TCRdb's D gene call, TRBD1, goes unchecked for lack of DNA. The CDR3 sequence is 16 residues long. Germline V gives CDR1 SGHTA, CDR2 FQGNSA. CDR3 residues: CASSSYRDREIEKLFF.

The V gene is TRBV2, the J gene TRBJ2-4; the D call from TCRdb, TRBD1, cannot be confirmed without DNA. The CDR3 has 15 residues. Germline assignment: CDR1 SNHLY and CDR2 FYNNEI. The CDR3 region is CASSVWVGAENIQYF.

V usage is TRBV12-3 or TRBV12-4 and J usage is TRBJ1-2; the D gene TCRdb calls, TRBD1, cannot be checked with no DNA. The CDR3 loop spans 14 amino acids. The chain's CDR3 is CASLRTGPGYGYTF.

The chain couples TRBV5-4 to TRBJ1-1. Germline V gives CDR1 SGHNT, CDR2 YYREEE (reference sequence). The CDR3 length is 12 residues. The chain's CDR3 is CAGLGPNTEAFF. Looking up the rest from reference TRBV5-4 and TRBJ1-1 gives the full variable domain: ETGVTQSPTHLIKTRGQQVTLRCSSQSGHNTVSWYQQALGQGPQFIFQYYREEENGRGNFPPRFSGLQFPNYSSELNVNALELDDSALYLCAGLGPNTEAFFGQGTRLTVV.

The CDR3 protein is CSARDEANEGEQYF. V gene TRBV20-1 combines with J gene TRBJ2-7; lacking DNA, the TRBD2 call made by TCRdb goes unchecked. The CDR3 totals 14 residues. The germline CDR1 and CDR2 sequences are DFQATT and SNEGSKA (reference sequence).

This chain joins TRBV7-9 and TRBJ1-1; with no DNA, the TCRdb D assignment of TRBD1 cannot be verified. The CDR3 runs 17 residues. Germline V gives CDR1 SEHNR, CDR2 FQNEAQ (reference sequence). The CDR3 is CASSPLGVIRRNTEAFF.

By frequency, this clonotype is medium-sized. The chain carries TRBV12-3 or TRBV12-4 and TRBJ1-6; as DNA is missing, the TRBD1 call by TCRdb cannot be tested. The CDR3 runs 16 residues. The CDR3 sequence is CASSSGTGGFDSPLHF.

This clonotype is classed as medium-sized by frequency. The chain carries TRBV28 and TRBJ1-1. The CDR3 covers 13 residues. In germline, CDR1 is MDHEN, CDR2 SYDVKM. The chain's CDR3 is CASSFGRITEAFF.

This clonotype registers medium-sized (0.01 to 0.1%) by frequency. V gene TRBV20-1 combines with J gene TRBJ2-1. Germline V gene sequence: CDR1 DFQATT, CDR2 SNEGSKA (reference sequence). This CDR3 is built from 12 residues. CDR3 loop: CAQSDSYNEQFF.